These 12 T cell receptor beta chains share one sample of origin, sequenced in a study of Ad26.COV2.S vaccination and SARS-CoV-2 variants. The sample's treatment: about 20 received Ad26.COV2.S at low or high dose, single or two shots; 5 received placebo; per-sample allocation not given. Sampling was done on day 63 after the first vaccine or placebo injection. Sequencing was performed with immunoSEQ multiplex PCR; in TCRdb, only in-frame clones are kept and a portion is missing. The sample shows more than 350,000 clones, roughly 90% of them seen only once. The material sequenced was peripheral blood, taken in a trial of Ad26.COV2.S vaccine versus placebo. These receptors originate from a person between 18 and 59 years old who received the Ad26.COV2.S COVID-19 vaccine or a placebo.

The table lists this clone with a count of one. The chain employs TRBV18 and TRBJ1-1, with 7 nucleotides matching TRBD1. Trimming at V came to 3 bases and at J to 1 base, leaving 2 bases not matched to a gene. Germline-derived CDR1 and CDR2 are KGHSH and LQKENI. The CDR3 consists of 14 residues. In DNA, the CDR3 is TGTGCCAGCTCACCGTGGACAGGGAACACTGAAGCTTTCTTT. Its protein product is CASSPWTGNTEAFF.

DNA of the CDR3: TGTGCCAGCAGCGTTGGTGGGGGGTTGGACAATCAGCCCCAGCATTTT. Its translation: CASSVGGGLDNQPQHF. The gene calls are TRBV5-5 and TRBJ1-5; a weak D match, TRBD1 (5 bases). Germline assignment: CDR1 SGHKS and CDR2 YYEKEE (reference sequence). The CDR3 loop spans 16 amino acids. V dropped 4 bases and J dropped 3 bases, with 17 bases sitting between them.

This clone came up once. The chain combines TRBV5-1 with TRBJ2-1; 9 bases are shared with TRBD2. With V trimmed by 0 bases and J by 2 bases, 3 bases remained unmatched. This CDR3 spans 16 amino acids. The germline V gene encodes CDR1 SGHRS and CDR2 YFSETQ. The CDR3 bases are TGCGCCAGCAGCTTGGGCCTAGCGGGGCCCTACAATGAGCAGTTCTTC. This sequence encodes CASSLGLAGPYNEQFF.

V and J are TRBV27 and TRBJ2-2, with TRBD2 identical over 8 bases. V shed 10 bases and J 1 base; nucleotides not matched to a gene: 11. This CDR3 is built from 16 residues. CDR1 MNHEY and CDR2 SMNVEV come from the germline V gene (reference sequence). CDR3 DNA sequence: TGTGCCACCTCCGTATGGGCGGGAGGGAACACCGGGGAGCTGTTTTTT. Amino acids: CATSVWAGGNTGELFF.

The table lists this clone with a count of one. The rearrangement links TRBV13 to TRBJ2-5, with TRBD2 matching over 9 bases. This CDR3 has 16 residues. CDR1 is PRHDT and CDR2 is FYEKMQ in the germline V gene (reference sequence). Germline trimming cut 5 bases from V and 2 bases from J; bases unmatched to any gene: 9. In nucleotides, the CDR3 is TGTGCCAGCAGCCTAGACAGCGGGAGGAATCAAGAGACCCAGTACTTC. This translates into CASSLDSGRNQETQYF.

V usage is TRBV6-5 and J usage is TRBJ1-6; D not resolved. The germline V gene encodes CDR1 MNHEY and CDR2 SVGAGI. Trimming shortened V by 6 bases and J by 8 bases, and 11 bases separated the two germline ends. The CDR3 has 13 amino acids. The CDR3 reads CASRGGLDSPLHF. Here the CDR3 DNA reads TGTGCCAGCAGGGGAGGGTTGGATTCACCCCTCCACTTT.

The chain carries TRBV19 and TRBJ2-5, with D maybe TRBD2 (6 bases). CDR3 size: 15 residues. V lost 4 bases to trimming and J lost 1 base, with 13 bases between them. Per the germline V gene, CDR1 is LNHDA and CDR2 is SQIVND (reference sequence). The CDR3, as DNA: TGTGCCAGTAGTAGCCACGAGGGAGGCCAAGAGACCCAGTACTTC. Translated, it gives CASSSHEGGQETQYF.

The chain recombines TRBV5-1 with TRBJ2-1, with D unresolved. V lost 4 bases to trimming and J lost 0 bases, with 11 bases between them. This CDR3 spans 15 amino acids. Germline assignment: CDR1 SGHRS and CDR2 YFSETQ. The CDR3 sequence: CASSPTTSSYNEQFF. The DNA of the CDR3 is TGCGCCAGCAGCCCCACCACCAGCTCCTACAATGAGCAGTTCTTC.

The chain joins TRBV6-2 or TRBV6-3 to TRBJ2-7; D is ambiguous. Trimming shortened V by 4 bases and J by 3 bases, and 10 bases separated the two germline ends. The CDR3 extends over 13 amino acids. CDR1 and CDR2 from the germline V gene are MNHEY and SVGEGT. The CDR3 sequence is CASSLKLVYEQYF. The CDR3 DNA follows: TGTGCCAGCAGTTTGAAGCTAGTCTACGAGCAGTACTTC.

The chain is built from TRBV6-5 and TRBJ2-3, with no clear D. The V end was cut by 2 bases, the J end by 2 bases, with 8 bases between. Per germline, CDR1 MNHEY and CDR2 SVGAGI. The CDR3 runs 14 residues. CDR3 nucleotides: TGTGCCAGCAGTTACGGTGAACTCACAGATACGCAGTATTTT. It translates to CASSYGELTDTQYF.

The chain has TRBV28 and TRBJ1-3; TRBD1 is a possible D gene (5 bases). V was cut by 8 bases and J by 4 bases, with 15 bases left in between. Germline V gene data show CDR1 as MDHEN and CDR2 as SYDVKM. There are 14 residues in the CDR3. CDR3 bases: TGTGCCAGCTGCCTTGGGGGGGTCGGAAACACCATATATTTT. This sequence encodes CASCLGGVGNTIYF.

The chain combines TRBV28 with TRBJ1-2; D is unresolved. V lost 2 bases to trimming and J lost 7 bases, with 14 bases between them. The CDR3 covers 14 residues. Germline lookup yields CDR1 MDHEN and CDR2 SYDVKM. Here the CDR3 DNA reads TGTGCCAGCAGTTTAGCCCGAATTAGAGGTGGCTACACCTTC. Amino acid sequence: CASSLARIRGGYTF.